The 18 T cell receptor beta chains presented below share a single source sample, sequenced in a study of T-cell reconstitution after alpha-beta-depleted transplantation in children. Unique molecular identifiers were built into the TCRbeta library. Using its own MiXCR run on the PCR reads, TCRdb lists one record per CDR3 protein. The table includes roughly 400,000 distinct CDR3 sequences, 43% detected once. Here the sequenced sample was PBMCs, taken before TCRalphabeta/CD19-depleted stem cell transplant. These receptors all come from a girl aged 2 to 9 with aplastic anemia, due to receive a stem cell transplant.

The CDR3 region has the DNA TGCGCCAGCAAGACAGCCTCTGGGGCCAACGTCCTGACTTTC. This translates into CASKTASGANVLTF. The rearrangement joins TRBV5-1 to TRBJ2-6; D is possibly TRBD1 (5 bases). The V gene lost 6 bases and the J gene lost 0 bases, with 7 bases spanning the gap. CDR1 and CDR2 from the germline V gene are SGHRS and YFSETQ. CDR3 size: 14 residues.

V usage is TRBV28 and J usage is TRBJ2-3, with TRBD2 as a possible D gene (7 bases). With 3 bases removed from V and 2 bases from J, the gap between germline ends came to 12 bases. The CDR3 loop spans 15 amino acids. The germline CDR1 and CDR2 sequences are MDHEN and SYDVKM. The CDR3 nucleotides read TGTGCCAGCAGTTTTTTGGCGGGGGCCACAGATACGCAGTATTTT. Amino acid sequence: CASSFLAGATDTQYF.

In nucleotides, the CDR3 is TGTGCCAGCAGAATCAAGGTGGGAGGTAGCGATGAGCAGTTCTTC. This codes for CASRIKVGGSDEQFF. The chain uses TRBV7-9 and TRBJ2-1, with TRBD2 as a possible D gene (6 bases). CDR3 length: 15 residues. V lost 6 bases, J lost 8 bases, and 20 bases lay in between. From germline, CDR1 is SEHNR and CDR2 FQNEAQ (reference sequence).

J is TRBJ2-3 and V is TRBV20-1; 8 bases are shared with TRBD1. There are 15 residues in the CDR3. The germline V gene encodes CDR1 DFQATT and CDR2 SNEGSKA (reference sequence). Trimming cost V 4 bases and J 6 bases; bases outside gene matches: 12. The DNA for the CDR3 is TGCAGTGCTAAGGACAGGGAGGTCTGGTGGGATACGCAGTATTTT. Encoded protein: CSAKDREVWWDTQYF.

This clonotype was detected once. With a much larger clone just one base away, this may be a read error. The chain employs TRBV3-1 and TRBJ2-2, with 7 bases fitting TRBD2. The CDR3 covers 16 residues. V was clipped by 5 bases and J by 1 base; unmatched bases: 7. Germline V lookup: CDR1 LGHDT, CDR2 YNNKEL (reference sequence). The CDR3 spells CASSGLVGRNTGELFF. The CDR3 nucleotides are TGTGCCAGCAGCGGACTAGTGGGGAGGAACACCGGGGAGCTGTTTTTT.

The chain is built from TRBV5-1 and TRBJ1-2; 9 bases are shared with TRBD1. V gave up 4 bases and J gave up 3 bases; unmatched junction bases: 7. CDR3 length: 15 amino acids. In germline, CDR1 is SGHRS, CDR2 YFSETQ. DNA for the CDR3: TGCGCCAGCAGCGTCGGGACAGGGAGGGACTATGGCTACACCTTC. Encoded protein: CASSVGTGRDYGYTF.

This clonotype was counted only a few times. V and J are TRBV12-5 and TRBJ2-1; 9 bases are a match to TRBD2. CDR1 and CDR2 from the germline V gene are LGHNT and FRNRAP. The CDR3 is made up of 15 amino acids. Trimming at V came to 1 base and at J to 3 bases, leaving 1 base not matched to a gene. CDR3 DNA: TGTGCTAGTGGTTTGGGACTAGCGGACTACAATGAGCAGTTCTTC. Translation: CASGLGLADYNEQFF.

This rearrangement joins TRBV6-2 or TRBV6-3 to TRBJ1-5, with 9 bases lining up with TRBD1. J lost 1 base, V lost 4 bases, and 5 bases had no gene match. Germline V lookup: CDR1 MNHEY, CDR2 SVGEGT. The CDR3 extends over 16 amino acids. This chain's CDR3 is CASSSTGGGSNQPQHF. The CDR3 coding sequence is TGTGCCAGCAGTTCAACAGGGGGCGGGAGCAATCAGCCCCAGCATTTT.

The chain carries TRBV28 and TRBJ2-4; D possibly uses TRBD1 or TRBD2 (6 bases each). The CDR3 totals 13 residues. Germline-derived CDR1 and CDR2 are MDHEN and SYDVKM. V lost 2 bases, J lost 7 bases, and 9 bases lay in between. CDR3 in DNA: TGTGCCAGCAGTTTACGAGGGGGGAACATTCAGTACTTC. Translating it yields CASSLRGGNIQYF.

V is TRBV12-3 or TRBV12-4 and J is TRBJ2-7; the match to TRBD2 covers 9 bases. J gave up 2 bases and V 4 bases, and 6 bases lay outside the gene matches. CDR3 length equals 15 residues. CDR3 region: CASSSLAGRPYEQYF. CDR3 DNA sequence: TGTGCCAGCAGTTCCCTAGCGGGGAGACCCTACGAGCAGTACTTC.

This clonotype was counted a few times. The chain uses TRBV6-5 and TRBJ1-2; no reliable D call. The length of the CDR3 is 14 residues. The germline V and J ends were trimmed by 2 bases and 5 bases, with 12 bases remaining between them. Germline-derived CDR1 and CDR2 are MNHEY and SVGAGI. The CDR3 loop reads CASSYRGVGYGYTF. The DNA of the CDR3 is TGTGCCAGCAGTTACCGCGGGGTCGGATATGGCTACACCTTC.

This chain links TRBV20-1 with TRBJ1-5; 7 bases fit TRBD1. Germline V gene sequence: CDR1 DFQATT, CDR2 SNEGSKA (reference sequence). This CDR3 has 15 amino acids. The junction had 8 bases not matched to a gene; V was cut back by 4 bases and J by 2 bases. CDR3 amino acids: CSANLPGQRNQPQHF. CDR3 sequence (DNA): TGCAGTGCTAACTTACCGGGACAGCGCAATCAGCCCCAGCATTTT.

Comments on this clonotype: The germline gene is not matched at one end of the junction; a read error may be the cause. The gene calls are TRBV3-1 and TRBJ2-7; D possibly uses TRBD1 or TRBD2 (5 bases each). The CDR3 is 17 amino acids. From germline, CDR1 is LGHDT and CDR2 YNNKEL (reference sequence). In DNA form, the CDR3 reads TGTGCCAGCACCCAAGAGGGGTACGGCCTGGCACCTGTCGAGCAGTACTTC. Translating it yields CASTQEGYGLAPVEQYF.

There are a few counts of this clonotype. The chain links TRBV12-3 or TRBV12-4 to TRBJ2-7; tentatively, D is TRBD2 (6 bases). The germline V and J ends were trimmed by 1 base and 6 bases, with 13 bases remaining between them. The CDR3 consists of 14 residues. The CDR3 protein is CASSLGRERAEQYF. The DNA of the CDR3 is TGTGCCAGCAGTTTAGGGCGGGAACGCGCCGAGCAGTACTTC.

This clonotype was counted ten times or more. The V call is TRBV3-1, the J call TRBJ2-1; D is uncertain. The CDR3 is made up of 11 amino acids. The germline V and J ends were trimmed by 6 bases and 7 bases, with 7 bases remaining between them. From germline, CDR1 is LGHDT and CDR2 YNNKEL (reference sequence). The CDR3: CASSRVNEQFF. CDR3 in DNA: TGTGCCAGCAGTAGAGTTAATGAGCAGTTCTTC.

The chain joins TRBV29-1 to TRBJ2-5; no clear D gene. The CDR3 runs to 15 residues. V gave up 5 bases and J gave up 5 bases, with 21 bases separating them. Germline lookup yields CDR1 SQVTM and CDR2 ANQGSEA. This CDR3 is CSVRLHANLMETQYF. Written as DNA, the CDR3 is TGCAGCGTTCGACTCCATGCCAACCTCATGGAGACCCAGTACTTC.

In its sample, this clonotype was seen a few times. V is TRBV20-1 and J is TRBJ2-5; D uncertain. The V gene lost 5 bases and the J gene lost 6 bases, with 10 bases spanning the gap. This CDR3 region has 11 residues. Germline V gene lookup returns CDR1 DFQATT and CDR2 SNEGSKA (reference sequence). The CDR3 loop reads CSAPSQKTQYF. In DNA, the CDR3 is TGCAGTGCTCCCTCGCAAAAGACCCAGTACTTC.

This chain uses TRBV20-1 with TRBJ2-7, with 8 bases fitting TRBD1. V lost 6 bases to trimming and J lost 5 bases; unmatched junction nucleotides: 3. CDR1 and CDR2 (germline): DFQATT, SNEGSKA (reference sequence). CDR3 length: 11 amino acids. The CDR3 region has the DNA TGCAGTGCCCAACAGGGGGACGAGCAGTACTTC. This gives the protein CSAQQGDEQYF.